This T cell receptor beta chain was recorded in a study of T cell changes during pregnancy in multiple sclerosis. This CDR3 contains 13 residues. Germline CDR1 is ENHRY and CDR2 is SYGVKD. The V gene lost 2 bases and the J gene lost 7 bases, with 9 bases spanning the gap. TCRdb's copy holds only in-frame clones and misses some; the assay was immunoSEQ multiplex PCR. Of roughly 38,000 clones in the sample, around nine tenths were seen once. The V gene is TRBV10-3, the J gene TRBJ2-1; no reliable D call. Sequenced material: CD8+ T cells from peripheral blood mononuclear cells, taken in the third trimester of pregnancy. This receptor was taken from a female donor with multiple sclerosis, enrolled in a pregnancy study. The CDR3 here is CAISEGLVNEQFF. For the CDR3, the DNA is TGTGCCATCAGTGAGGGTCTAGTAAATGAGCAGTTCTTC.